This T cell receptor beta chain was profiled in a study of T-cell reconstitution after alpha-beta-depleted transplantation in children (dated by TCRdb to 2016 to 2017). Looking at the study overall: T-cell immune reconstitution after TCRalphabeta/CD19-depleted allogeneic hematopoietic cell transplantation in children was quantitatively tracked in the study by means of TCR repertoire profiling.

Reading the germline V gene gives CDR1 SNHLY and CDR2 FYNNEI. The CDR3 has 13 amino acids, counting the end cysteine and phenylalanine. Solely the CDR3 DNA is kept, with 39 bases framed from the first base. The junction shows trimming of 3 bases on V and 0 bases on J, plus 6 bases between the germline ends. Libraries were made using PCR. This sample was sequenced with an Illumina HiSeq 2500. Molecular barcoding was employed in the preparation of TCR libraries, with unique molecular identifiers being used to normalize TCRbeta repertoire quantification. TCRdb redid the processing of the public reads, applying fastp at Q25 and MiXCR, and retained in-frame beta chains. Rows are unified per CDR3 protein, each entry keeping the most common DNA and genes. In this sample the table shows some 600,000 distinct CDR3 sequences, around 16% of which occur a single time. Over 0.95% of the sample lies in the top ten.

Points on this clonotype: Which antigen it targets is not known. Base-call qualities are not available, and no considerably larger clone is one nucleotide away.

The clonotype comes from a human donor who donated a stem cell graft to a child with acute myeloid leukemia. The sample was PBMCs from the stem cell graft donor, taken from the stem cell graft. The sequence joins TRBV2 to TRBJ2-7, with an unclear D gene assignment. The base sequence is TGTGCCAGCAGTGACCAGATCTCCTACGAGCAGTACTTC. Translated, it reads CASSDQISYEQYF.